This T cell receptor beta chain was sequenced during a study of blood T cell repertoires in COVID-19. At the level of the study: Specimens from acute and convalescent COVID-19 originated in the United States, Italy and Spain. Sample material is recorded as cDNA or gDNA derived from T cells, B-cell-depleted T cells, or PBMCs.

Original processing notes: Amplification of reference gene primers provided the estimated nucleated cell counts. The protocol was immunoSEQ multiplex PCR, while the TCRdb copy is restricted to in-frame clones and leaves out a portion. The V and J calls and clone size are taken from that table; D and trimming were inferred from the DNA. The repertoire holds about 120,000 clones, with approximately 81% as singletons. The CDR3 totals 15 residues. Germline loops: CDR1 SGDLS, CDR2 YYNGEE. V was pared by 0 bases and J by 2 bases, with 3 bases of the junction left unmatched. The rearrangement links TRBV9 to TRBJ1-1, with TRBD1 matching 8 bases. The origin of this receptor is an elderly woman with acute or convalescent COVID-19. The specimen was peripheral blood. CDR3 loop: CASSVGQGFNTEAFF. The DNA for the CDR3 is TGTGCCAGCAGCGTAGGACAGGGGTTCAACACTGAAGCTTTCTTT.